A single sample is the source of the 20 T cell receptor beta chains below, sequenced in a study of T cells in Graves' hyperthyroidism and ophthalmopathy. TCR beta CDR3 regions were amplified from RNA transcripts. HTBI primers drove first-round RT-PCR of the TCR CDR3. TCRdb re-called the multiplex PCR reads through MiXCR, storing one row per CDR3 protein. The sample lists more than 650,000 distinct CDR3 sequences, 14% seen once, with roughly a tenth in the top ten. Sequenced input: blood. The receptors here all came from a young woman with Graves' hyperthyroidism.

The genes are TRBV7-2 and TRBJ1-5; 9 positions agree with TRBD1. The CDR3 covers 18 residues. CDR1 is SGHTA, CDR2 FQGNSA, per germline. The V and J ends lost 1 base and 0 bases, in that order; junction bases with no gene match: 7. CDR3 loop: CASSLGGTGTYSNQPQHF. The CDR3 region has the DNA TGTGCCAGCAGCTTAGGCGGGACAGGGACGTATAGCAATCAGCCCCAGCATTTT.

This clonotype was counted many times. V usage is TRBV5-1 and J usage is TRBJ1-2; no clear D gene. Germline V CDR1 and CDR2: SGHRS, YFSETQ. The CDR3 extends over 14 amino acids. V lost 5 bases to trimming and J lost 3 bases, with 14 bases between them. The CDR3 sequence: CASRSTMSYYGYTF. In DNA, the CDR3 is TGCGCCAGCAGATCGACAATGAGCTACTATGGCTACACCTTC.

V and J are TRBV30 and TRBJ2-7, with D perhaps matching TRBD2 (5 bases). The CDR3 extends over 14 amino acids. The V end was cut by 2 bases, the J end by 3 bases, with 14 bases between. Germline V lookup: CDR1 GTSNPN, CDR2 SVGIG (reference sequence). The CDR3 nucleotides are TGTGCCTGGAGTCCCGACGGGGTCTACTACGAGCAGTACTTC. It specifies CAWSPDGVYYEQYF.

This clonotype was found many times. The chain uses TRBV12-3 or TRBV12-4 and TRBJ1-1; 8 bases map to TRBD1. V was pared by 5 bases and J by 5 bases, with 7 bases of the junction left unmatched. The CDR3 totals 14 residues. The CDR3 nucleotides are TGTGCCAGCAGTCCGCACAGGGGGAGGACTGAAGCTTTCTTT. This codes for CASSPHRGRTEAFF.

This clonotype was seen repeatedly, ten times or more. CDR3 sequence: CASSHRDIPYEQYF. The CDR3 nucleotides are TGTGCCAGCAGTCACAGGGATATCCCCTACGAGCAGTACTTC. The chain joins TRBV7-9 to TRBJ2-7, with D possibly matching TRBD1 (6 bases). The germline V gene has CDR1 SEHNR and CDR2 FQNEAQ (reference sequence). Trimming took 6 bases from V and 2 from J, leaving 14 bases between them. The length of the CDR3 is 14 residues.

This clonotype has ten or more counts. The CDR3 bases are TGTGCCTGGGACCGGGGCTTAGCTCAGAAACTGTTTTTT. Translating it yields CAWDRGLAQKLFF. This sequence joins TRBV30 and TRBJ1-4; tentative D call: TRBD1 (5 bases). V was clipped by 5 bases and J by 11 bases, with 18 bases between them. CDR3 length: 13 residues. The germline gives CDR1 GTSNPN, CDR2 SVGIG (reference sequence).

This chain uses TRBV19 with TRBJ2-1, with D uncertain. The CDR3 extends over 15 amino acids. V was cut by 0 bases and J by 7 bases, with 13 bases left in between. Germline V CDR1 and CDR2: LNHDA, SQIVND (reference sequence). The CDR3 region is CASSIEVAFGNEQFF. CDR3 in DNA: TGTGCCAGTAGTATAGAGGTGGCTTTCGGGAATGAGCAGTTCTTC.

The rearrangement joins TRBV7-2 to TRBJ2-7, with D possibly being TRBD1 or TRBD2 (5 bases each). Germline-derived CDR1 and CDR2 are SGHTA and FQGNSA. V was clipped by 2 bases and J by 2 bases, with 13 bases between them. The CDR3 contains 15 residues. In DNA, the CDR3 is TGTGCCAGCAGCTTATCAACCGGGGCCCCCTACGAGCAGTACTTC. Amino acid sequence: CASSLSTGAPYEQYF.

This clonotype has at least ten counts. J is TRBJ2-3 and V is TRBV7-3; 7 bases are a match to TRBD1. CDR1 SGHTA and CDR2 FQGTGA come from the germline V gene. The CDR3 consists of 15 residues. Trimming removed 2 bases from V and 4 bases from J; junction bases left unmatched: 6. The CDR3 sequence: CASSLPRGQADTQYF. The CDR3 region has the DNA TGTGCCAGCAGCTTACCGAGGGGGCAAGCAGATACGCAGTATTTT.

As to this clonotype: Possible read error: a much larger clone is one base away. Because it lacks the conserved phenylalanine or tryptophan at the end, this CDR3 is likely a read error. The gene calls are TRBV7-9 and TRBJ2-1, with 8 bases lining up with TRBD2. Trimming took 4 bases from V and 2 from J; bases not matched to a gene: 4. Germline CDR1 and CDR2: SEHNR and FQNEAQ (reference sequence). This CDR3 contains 15 residues. The CDR3 loop is CASSSPSGPYNEQFL. The CDR3 DNA reads as TGTGCCAGCAGCTCCCCTAGCGGGCCCTACAATGAGCAGTTCCTC.

With regard to this clonotype: This may arise from a read error, as a much more abundant clone is one base away. The missing conserved phenylalanine or tryptophan at the end of this CDR3 makes a read error likely. The chain couples TRBV28 to TRBJ2-5; unclear D gene. The CDR3 length is 14 residues. V lost 3 bases and J 2 bases, leaving 10 bases between the germline ends. Germline CDR1 MDHEN, CDR2 SYDVKM. Here the CDR3 reads CASSLLSPQETQYL. The CDR3 DNA follows: TGTGCCAGCAGTTTGTTGTCCCCTCAAGAGACCCAGTACCTC.

The sample holds a few counts of this clonotype. The rearrangement links TRBV18 to TRBJ2-1, with 7 bases that match TRBD1. Germline V gene data show CDR1 as KGHSH and CDR2 as LQKENI. The CDR3 has 16 residues. V was clipped by 2 bases and J by 4 bases; unmatched bases: 8. As DNA, the CDR3 is TGTGCCAGCTCACCAATGGCCGGGACAGTATACAATGAGCAGTTCTTC. Translated: CASSPMAGTVYNEQFF.

This clonotype was detected ten times or more. The V call is TRBV3-1, the J call TRBJ2-3, with 10 bases identical to TRBD1. CDR1 is LGHDT and CDR2 is YNNKEL in the germline V gene (reference sequence). This CDR3 spans 14 amino acids. J gave up 4 bases and V 3 bases, and 1 base lay outside the gene matches. The CDR3 DNA reads as TGTGCCAGCAGCCAGACAGGGGGCGCAGATACGCAGTATTTT. This gives the protein CASSQTGGADTQYF.

The CDR3 nucleotides read TGTGCCAGTACAGGGGTTAGCAATCAGCCCCAGCATTTT. It encodes CASTGVSNQPQHF. The chain links TRBV6-1 to TRBJ1-5, with TRBD1 matching over 7 bases. The CDR3 length is 13 residues. With V trimmed by 9 bases and J by 0 bases, 2 bases remained unmatched. Germline-derived CDR1 and CDR2 are MNHNS and SASEGT.

Ten or more counts support this clonotype. The gene calls are TRBV12-3 or TRBV12-4 and TRBJ1-5; D remains unclear. V lost 6 bases to trimming and J lost 6 bases, with 12 bases between them. This CDR3 comprises 13 residues. The CDR3 coding sequence is TGTGCCAGCAGCTCTCATGAGATTCAGCCCCAGCATTTT. Translating gives CASSSHEIQPQHF.

The chain is built from TRBV24-1 and TRBJ2-2; TRBD2 aligns across 10 bases. This CDR3 spans 15 amino acids. V shed 3 bases and J 9 bases; nucleotides not matched to a gene: 6. Germline CDR1 KGHDR, CDR2 SFDVKD. The CDR3 protein is CATSDTVAGGRELFF. As DNA, the CDR3 is TGTGCCACCAGTGATACCGTAGCGGGAGGCAGGGAGCTGTTTTTT.

This clonotype has only a few counts. This rearrangement joins TRBV19 to TRBJ1-3; 7 bases line up with TRBD1. This CDR3 has 16 residues. Looked up from germline, CDR1 is LNHDA and CDR2 is SQIVND (reference sequence). The junction had 8 bases not matched to a gene; V was cut back by 6 bases and J by 0 bases. The CDR3 loop reads CASRKPGQLSGNTIYF. The CDR3 DNA follows: TGTGCCAGTAGAAAGCCGGGACAGCTCTCTGGAAACACCATATATTTT.

The chain combines TRBV28 with TRBJ2-7, with D hard to call. CDR1 and CDR2 (germline): MDHEN, SYDVKM. The CDR3 has 12 amino acids. Trimming removed 5 bases at V and 6 bases at J, with 11 bases between. The CDR3 region is CASSPYPTEQYF. In nucleotides, the CDR3 is TGTGCCAGCAGTCCCTACCCGACCGAGCAGTACTTC.

Only a few counts were recorded for this clonotype. The V gene is TRBV9, the J gene TRBJ2-1; D may correspond to TRBD1 or TRBD2 (5 bases each). V was clipped by 4 bases and J by 7 bases, with 21 bases between them. CDR3 size: 16 residues. Per germline, CDR1 SGDLS and CDR2 YYNGEE. The CDR3 region is CASSPRGTAGPNEQFF. As DNA, the CDR3 is TGTGCCAGCAGCCCACGTGGGACCGCCGGCCCAAATGAGCAGTTCTTC.

This clonotype was seen at least ten times. The chain combines TRBV28 with TRBJ2-7, with D perhaps matching TRBD2 (6 bases). Germline CDR1 and CDR2: MDHEN and SYDVKM. The CDR3 extends over 14 amino acids. With 6 bases removed from V and 5 bases from J, the gap between germline ends came to 17 bases. The CDR3, as DNA: TGTGCCAGCAGGCCTAGGAAGGTAGCGGACGAGCAGTACTTC. Its translation: CASRPRKVADEQYF.